One sample yielded the 12 T cell receptor beta chains listed below, sequenced in a study of cytomegalovirus exposure and HLA in healthy donors. The PCR contained 60 Vbeta and 13 Jbeta primers. The repertoire was sequenced with immunoSEQ multiplex PCR; TCRdb's copy has only in-frame clones and lacks some. This specimen shows around 80,000 clones; the ten leading clones hold roughly 0.9%. Sequenced sample: PBMCs. These receptors were taken from a boy aged 5 to 17 in good health and CMV-seronegative.

This sequence joins TRBV20-1 and TRBJ2-7, with D possibly TRBD2 on 5 matching bases. The V gene's germline CDR1 is DFQATT and CDR2 SNEGSKA (reference sequence). The V end was cut by 6 bases, the J end by 7 bases, with 13 bases between. The CDR3 totals 11 residues. This chain's CDR3 is CSASSLEEQYF. As DNA, the CDR3 is TGCAGTGCGTCTAGCCTGGAGGAGCAGTACTTC.

The chain has TRBV18 and TRBJ2-7; 7 nucleotides line up with TRBD2. V was clipped by 3 bases and J by 3 bases; unmatched bases: 5. Germline CDR1 is KGHSH and CDR2 is LQKENI. CDR3 length equals 14 residues. The chain's CDR3 is CASSPSGGHYEQYF. The CDR3 DNA reads TGTGCCAGCTCACCGTCGGGAGGCCACTACGAGCAGTACTTC.

This chain connects TRBV7-6 to TRBJ1-6; no clear D. In germline, CDR1 is SGHVS, CDR2 FNYEAQ. The ends were cut back, 3 bases at V and 6 bases at J, with 9 bases in the middle. The CDR3 is 14 residues long. CDR3 bases: TGTGCCAGCAGCTTTCCGGGTTCTAATTCACCCCTCCACTTT. Protein product: CASSFPGSNSPLHF. The whole variable domain, remainder taken from reference TRBV7-6 and TRBJ1-6, is GAGVSQSPRYKVTKRGQDVALRCDPISGHVSLYWYRQALGQGPEFLTYFNYEAQQDKSGLPNDRFSAERPEGSISTLTIQRTEQRDSAMYRCASSFPGSNSPLHFGNGTRLTVT.

The chain links TRBV6-1 to TRBJ2-3, with 7 bases fitting TRBD1. After removal of 5 bases from V and 0 bases from J, the junction contained 2 bases not matched to a gene. Germline V CDR1 and CDR2: MNHNS, SASEGT. CDR3 length: 14 residues. The CDR3 DNA is TGTGCCAGCAGTCCGGACAGGAGCACAGATACGCAGTATTTT. Residues: CASSPDRSTDTQYF.

The V gene is TRBV27, the J gene TRBJ1-5; D gene ambiguous. The CDR3 is 16 residues long. The germline V gene has CDR1 MNHEY and CDR2 SMNVEV (reference sequence). Trimming left V 5 bases short and J 6 bases short, with 20 bases between. CDR3 in DNA: TGTGCCAGCAGTCCATTCTCTCGGGAAGAGGGTCAGCCCCAGCATTTT. This codes for CASSPFSREEGQPQHF.

This chain connects TRBV4-2 to TRBJ2-1; D is unresolved. Trimming cost V 0 bases and J 10 bases, with 13 bases left between them. The CDR3 spans 14 residues. Germline CDR1 and CDR2: LGHNA and YNFKEQ. CDR3 DNA sequence: TGTGCCAGCAGCCAAGATCATCGCGGAGACGAGCAGTTCTTC. Translating gives CASSQDHRGDEQFF.

The chain joins TRBV18 to TRBJ2-1, with D tentatively TRBD1 (5 bases). The V end was cut by 0 bases, the J end by 4 bases, with 16 bases between. CDR3 length: 17 amino acids. CDR1 is KGHSH, CDR2 LQKENI, per germline. CDR3 sequence reads: CASSPPYLPDTYNEQFF. The CDR3 DNA is TGTGCCAGCTCACCACCGTACCTACCGGACACTTACAATGAGCAGTTCTTC.

The chain combines TRBV28 with TRBJ1-2; 9 bases map to TRBD1. Germline CDR1 reads MDHEN; CDR2 reads SYDVKM. The CDR3 sequence is 14 residues long. V was pared by 7 bases and J by 8 bases, with 11 bases of the junction left unmatched. Written as DNA, the CDR3 is TGTGCCAGCAAAACCCTAACAGGGGGCGGGGGCTACACCTTC. It is translated as CASKTLTGGGGYTF.

The V call is TRBV5-4, the J call TRBJ1-1, with D uncertain. The CDR3 runs to 13 residues. Germline V gene lookup returns CDR1 SGHNT and CDR2 YYREEE (reference sequence). V was clipped by 1 base and J by 4 bases, with 8 bases between them. CDR3 bases: TGTGCCAGCAGCTTGCAAGGGAGCACTGAAGCTTTCTTT. Amino acid sequence: CASSLQGSTEAFF.

V and J are TRBV5-6 and TRBJ1-6; D is undetermined. V dropped 1 base and J dropped 9 bases, with 11 bases sitting between them. The CDR3 extends over 14 amino acids. Germline lookup yields CDR1 SGHDT and CDR2 YYEEEE. CDR3 DNA sequence: TGTGCCAGCAGCTTGTCCGGCGGAGTTTCACCCCTCCACTTT. Its protein product is CASSLSGGVSPLHF.

The V gene is TRBV30, the J gene TRBJ2-7; D is possibly TRBD2 (5 bases). CDR1 is GTSNPN, CDR2 SVGIG, per germline (reference sequence). V was pared by 3 bases and J by 3 bases, with 15 bases between. CDR3 size: 14 residues. DNA for the CDR3: TGTGCCTGGAGATCCAGAGGGAACATCTACGAGCAGTACTTC. It yields the protein CAWRSRGNIYEQYF.

The rearrangement links TRBV6-1 to TRBJ1-2; D perhaps matches TRBD1 (6 bases). V gave up 3 bases and J gave up 5 bases, with 13 bases separating them. Germline V gene lookup returns CDR1 MNHNS and CDR2 SASEGT. The CDR3 is made up of 14 amino acids. Here the CDR3 DNA reads TGTGCCAGCAGTGAGTTAACAGGGTATTATGGCTACACCTTC. It codes for CASSELTGYYGYTF.